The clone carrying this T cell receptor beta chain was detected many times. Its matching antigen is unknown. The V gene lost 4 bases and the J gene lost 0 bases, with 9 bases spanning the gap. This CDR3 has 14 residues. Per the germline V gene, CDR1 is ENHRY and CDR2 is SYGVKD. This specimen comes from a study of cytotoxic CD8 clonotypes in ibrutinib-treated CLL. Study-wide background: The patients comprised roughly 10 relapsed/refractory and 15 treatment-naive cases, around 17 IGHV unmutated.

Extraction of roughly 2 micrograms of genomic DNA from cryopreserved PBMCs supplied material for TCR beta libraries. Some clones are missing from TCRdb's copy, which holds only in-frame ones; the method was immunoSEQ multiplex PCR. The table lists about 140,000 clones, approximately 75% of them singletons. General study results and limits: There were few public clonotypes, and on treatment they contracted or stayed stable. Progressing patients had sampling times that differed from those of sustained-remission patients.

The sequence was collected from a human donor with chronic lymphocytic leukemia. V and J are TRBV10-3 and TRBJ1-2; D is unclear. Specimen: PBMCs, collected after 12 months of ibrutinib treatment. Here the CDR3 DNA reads TGTGCCATCAGTGTCGGGCAGACTAACTATGGCTACACCTTC. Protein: CAISVGQTNYGYTF.